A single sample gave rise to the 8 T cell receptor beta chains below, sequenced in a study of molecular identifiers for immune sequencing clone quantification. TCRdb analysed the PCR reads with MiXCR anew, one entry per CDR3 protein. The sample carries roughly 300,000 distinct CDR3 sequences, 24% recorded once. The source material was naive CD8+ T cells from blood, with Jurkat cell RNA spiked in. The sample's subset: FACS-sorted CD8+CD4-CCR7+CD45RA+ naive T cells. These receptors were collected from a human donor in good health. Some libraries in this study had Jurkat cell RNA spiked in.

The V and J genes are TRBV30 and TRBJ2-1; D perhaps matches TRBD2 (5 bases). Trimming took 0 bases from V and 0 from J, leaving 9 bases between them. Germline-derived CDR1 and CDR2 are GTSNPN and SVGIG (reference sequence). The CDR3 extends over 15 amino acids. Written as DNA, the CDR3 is TGTGCCTGGAGTGTTATAGCGAGCTCCTACAATGAGCAGTTCTTC. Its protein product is CAWSVIASSYNEQFF.

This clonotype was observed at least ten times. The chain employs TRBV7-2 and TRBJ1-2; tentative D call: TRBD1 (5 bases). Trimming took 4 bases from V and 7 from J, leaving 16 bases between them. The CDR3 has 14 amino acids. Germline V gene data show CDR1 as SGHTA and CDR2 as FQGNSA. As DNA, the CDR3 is TGTGCCAGCAGCTCCCTCCAGGGAGGCAGTGGCTACACCTTC. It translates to CASSSLQGGSGYTF. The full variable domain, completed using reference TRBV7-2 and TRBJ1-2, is GAGVSQSPSNKVTEKGKDVELRCDPISGHTALYWYRQSLGQGLEFLIYFQGNSAPDKSGLPSDRFSAERTGGSVSTLTIQRTQQEDSAVYLCASSSLQGGSGYTFGSGTRLTVV.

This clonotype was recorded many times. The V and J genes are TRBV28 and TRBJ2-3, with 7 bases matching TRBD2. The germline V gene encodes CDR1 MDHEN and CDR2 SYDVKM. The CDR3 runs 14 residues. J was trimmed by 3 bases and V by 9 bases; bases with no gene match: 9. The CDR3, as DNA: TGTGCCAGTTACAGCGGGATTGGGACAGATACGCAGTATTTT. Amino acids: CASYSGIGTDTQYF. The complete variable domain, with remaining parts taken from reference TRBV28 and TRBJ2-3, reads DVKVTQSSRYLVKRTGEKVFLECVQDMDHENMFWYRQDPGLGLRLIYFSYDVKMKEKGDIPEGYSVSREKKERFSLILESASTNQTSMYLCASYSGIGTDTQYFGPGTRLTVL.

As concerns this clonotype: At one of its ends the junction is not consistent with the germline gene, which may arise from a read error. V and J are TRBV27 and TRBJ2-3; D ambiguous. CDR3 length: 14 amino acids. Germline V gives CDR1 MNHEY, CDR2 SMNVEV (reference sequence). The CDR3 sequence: CANSLYTSTDTQYF. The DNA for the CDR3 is TGTGCCAACAGTTTATATACTAGCACAGATACGCAGTATTTT.

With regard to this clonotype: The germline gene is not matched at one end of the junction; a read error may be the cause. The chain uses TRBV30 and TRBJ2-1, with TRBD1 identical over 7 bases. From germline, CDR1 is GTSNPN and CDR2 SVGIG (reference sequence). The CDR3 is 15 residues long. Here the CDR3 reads CAWSVLGTAYNEQLF. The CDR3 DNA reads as TGTGCCTGGAGTGTACTCGGGACAGCCTACAATGAGCAGCTCTTC.

The chain's CDR3 is CASSAWTDTEAFF. The CDR3 bases are TGTGCCAGCAGCGCGTGGACAGACACTGAAGCTTTCTTT. The V gene is TRBV2, the J gene TRBJ1-1; a possible D gene is TRBD1 (6 bases). This CDR3 is built from 13 residues. Trimming pared 6 bases from V and 3 bases from J, leaving 11 bases between. CDR1 and CDR2 from the germline V gene are SNHLY and FYNNEI.

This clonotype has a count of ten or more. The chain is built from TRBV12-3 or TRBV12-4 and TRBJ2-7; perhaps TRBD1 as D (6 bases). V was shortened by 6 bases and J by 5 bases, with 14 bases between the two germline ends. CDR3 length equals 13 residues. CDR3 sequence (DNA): TGTGCCAGCAGCCGCGGACAGAGAAACGAGCAGTACTTC. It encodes CASSRGQRNEQYF.

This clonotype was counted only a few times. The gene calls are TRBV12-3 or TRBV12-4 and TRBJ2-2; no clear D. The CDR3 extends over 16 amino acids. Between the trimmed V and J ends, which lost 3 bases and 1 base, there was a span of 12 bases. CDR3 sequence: CASSLVYKVNTGELFF. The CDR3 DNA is TGTGCCAGCAGTTTGGTATATAAAGTGAACACCGGGGAGCTGTTTTTT.